This is a list of T cell receptor beta chains from one sample in a study of shared clonotypes between healthy human individuals. Profiled with immunoSEQ multiplex PCR; TCRdb holds only in-frame clones, not every one. The data hold about 1.1 million clones, with roughly 80% observed a single time. Material: memory CD4+ T cells from PBMCs. The receptors come from a man aged 18 to 29 in good health. Some clones in this sample may be carry-over from other donors' samples. The CDR3 runs from the conserved cysteine through the conserved F or W. The D gene is left open where the match is weak. Part of the rows lack a size; the others show once, few, many or a class for expanded clones.

clone size	D gene	J gene	V gene	CDR3 length	CDR3 DNA	CDR3 protein
-	-	TRBJ2-1	TRBV4-3	13	TGCGCCAGCAGCCAACCCACGCCCAATGAGCAGTTCTTC	CASSQPTPNEQFF
-	-	TRBJ1-4	TRBV27	15	TGTGCCAGCAGTAGCCCCGGGGACACTAATGAAAAACTGTTTTTT	CASSSPGDTNEKLFF
-	TRBD2	TRBJ2-7	TRBV5-6	16	TGTGCCAGCAGCCTCTCGGGACTAGCGGTCACCTACGAGCAGTACTTC	CASSLSGLAVTYEQYF
-	-	TRBJ2-1	TRBV11-2	16	TGTACCAGCAGCCACCTTCGGGGGAAAGCCTACAATGAGCAGTTCTTC	CTSSHLRGKAYNEQFF
-	TRBD1	TRBJ1-2	TRBV6-1	13	TGTGCCAGCAGTGTCCTGGGACAGGCTGGCTACACCTTC	CASSVLGQAGYTF
-	-	TRBJ2-7	TRBV5-6	16	TGTGCCAGCAGCTTGGCGGGGGCGCAAGGCTCCTACGAGCAGTACTTC	CASSLAGAQGSYEQYF
-	TRBD1	TRBJ2-5	TRBV30	14	TGTGCCTGGGACCGGGACAGGGGGCTAGAGACCCAGTACTTC	CAWDRDRGLETQYF
-	-	TRBJ2-7	TRBV19	15	TGTGCCAGTAGTGAGTTCTTTGGGAGCTCCTACGAACAGTACTTC	CASSEFFGSSYEQYF
-	-	TRBJ1-5	TRBV18	13	TGTGCCAGCTCCTTAAGAGGGGCTCAGCCCCAGCATTTT	CASSLRGAQPQHF
-	-	TRBJ1-1	TRBV6-5	13	TGTGCCAGCAGCCTACAGGGCTACACTGAAGCTTTCTTT	CASSLQGYTEAFF
-	-	TRBJ2-3	TRBV21-1	16	TGTGCCAGCAGCGATAAAGCAGCTCTTAGCACAGATACGCAGTATTTT	CASSDKAALSTDTQYF
-	-	TRBJ2-1	TRBV5-6	13	TGTGCCAGCAGCACGACATGGAAAAATGAGCAGTTCTTC	CASSTTWKNEQFF
-	-	TRBJ2-5	TRBV7-9	14	TGTGCCAGCAGCTTTGGGACTTCGGGGGAGACCCAGTACTTC	CASSFGTSGETQYF
-	-	TRBJ1-2	TRBV27	12	TGTGCCAGCAGTCAGGGCCGGGGGGGCTACACCTTC	CASSQGRGGYTF
-	-	TRBJ1-5	TRBV6-6	13	TGTGCCAGCAGTTACTCGACTAATCAGCCCCAGCATTTT	CASSYSTNQPQHF
-	-	TRBJ2-7	TRBV18	14	TGTGCCAGCTCCCCTACAGTGAGCTCCTACGAGCAGTACTTC	CASSPTVSSYEQYF
-	-	TRBJ1-1	TRBV9	14	TGTGCCAGCAGCGTAGAAAGTCGGGGCATAGAAGCTTTCTTT	CASSVESRGIEAFF
-	-	TRBJ2-1	TRBV6-6	12	TGTGCCAGCAGGTCTAGCGTTAATGAGCAGTTCTTC	CASRSSVNEQFF
-	TRBD2	TRBJ2-1	TRBV5-4	14	TGTGCCAGCAGCACAAAAACTAGCGCAGATGAGCAGTTCTTC	CASSTKTSADEQFF
-	-	TRBJ2-7	TRBV28	13	TGTGCCAGCAGTTCTGCCCGCTGGTACGAGCAGTACTTC	CASSSARWYEQYF
-	-	TRBJ2-5	TRBV6-6	16	TGTGCCAGCAGTACACCATTCAGGGGGGCCCAAGAGACCCAGTACTTC	CASSTPFRGAQETQYF
-	TRBD2	TRBJ2-1	TRBV18	14	TGTGCCAGCTCAGAGACTAGCGGGCACAATGAGCAGTTCTTC	CASSETSGHNEQFF
once	-	TRBJ1-1	TRBV29-1	13	TGCAGCGTTGAATGGGGGACCGTCGCTGAAGCTTTCTTT	CSVEWGTVAEAFF
-	-	TRBJ2-3	TRBV28	14	TGTGCCAGCAGTTTACCAGCAAGGGCAGATACGCAGTATTTT	CASSLPARADTQYF
-	-	TRBJ1-5	TRBV2	16	TGTGCCAGCAGTGATTTCCGGCAGGTCATCAATCAGCCCCAGCATTTT	CASSDFRQVINQPQHF
few	TRBD1	TRBJ1-1	TRBV30	15	TGTGCCTGGAGTGCGGACAGGGGAGGTGGCACTGAAGCTTTCTTT	CAWSADRGGGTEAFF
once	-	TRBJ2-1	TRBV30	14	TGTGCCTGGAGTGTAGGCTACCAGTACAATGAGCAGTTCTTC	CAWSVGYQYNEQFF
-	-	TRBJ2-1	TRBV30	14	TGTGCCTGGAGTGACGTAGGGAATGGGAACGAGCAGTTCTTC	CAWSDVGNGNEQFF
few	TRBD1	TRBJ1-2	TRBV29-1	12	TGCAGCGTTGGGGGACAGCACTATGGCTACACCTTC	CSVGGQHYGYTF
-	-	TRBJ1-3	TRBV7-8	14	TGTGCCAGCAGCCTCCGGACACCCACCGACACCATATATTTT	CASSLRTPTDTIYF
-	TRBD2	TRBJ2-1	TRBV5-1	15	TGCGCCAGCAGCTTCCTAGCGGGAGTGAACAATGAGCAGTTCTTC	CASSFLAGVNNEQFF
-	TRBD2	TRBJ2-3	TRBV4-3	17	TGCGCCAGCAGCCAAGATCCCCTAGCGGGGACCACAGATACGCAGTATTTT	CASSQDPLAGTTDTQYF
-	TRBD2	TRBJ2-7	TRBV2	12	TGTGCCAGCAGGCGGACTAGCGGTTCGGCTGGCTTC	CASRRTSGSAGF
few	-	TRBJ1-2	TRBV5-1	14	TGCGCCAGCAGCCCCGACGGAGCTAACTATGGCTACACCTTC	CASSPDGANYGYTF
-	-	TRBJ1-2	TRBV4-2	13	TGTGCCAGCAGCGTCCGGGACACCTATGGCTACACCTTC	CASSVRDTYGYTF
-	TRBD1	TRBJ1-5	TRBV19	15	TGTGCCAGTAGTATGACAGGGGGCGGCAATCAGCCCCAGCATTTT	CASSMTGGGNQPQHF
-	TRBD1	TRBJ1-2	TRBV7-2	13	TGTGCCAGCAGCCTCGACAGGGTTTACGGCTACACCTTC	CASSLDRVYGYTF
-	-	TRBJ1-2	TRBV28	15	TGTGCCAGCACTACAACCCGGGCCCCGGGGTATGGCTACACCTTC	CASTTTRAPGYGYTF
-	TRBD2	TRBJ2-1	TRBV7-3	14	TGTGCCAGCAGCGATGGACTAGTTGGCAATGAGCAGTTCTTC	CASSDGLVGNEQFF
-	TRBD1	TRBJ2-7	TRBV29-1	12	TGCAGCGCCCGACAGGGGGGGAACGAGCAGTACTTC	CSARQGGNEQYF
-	TRBD1	TRBJ2-7	TRBV10-3	13	TGTGCCATCAGGGGCGGGACAGGCTACGAGCAGTACTTC	CAIRGGTGYEQYF